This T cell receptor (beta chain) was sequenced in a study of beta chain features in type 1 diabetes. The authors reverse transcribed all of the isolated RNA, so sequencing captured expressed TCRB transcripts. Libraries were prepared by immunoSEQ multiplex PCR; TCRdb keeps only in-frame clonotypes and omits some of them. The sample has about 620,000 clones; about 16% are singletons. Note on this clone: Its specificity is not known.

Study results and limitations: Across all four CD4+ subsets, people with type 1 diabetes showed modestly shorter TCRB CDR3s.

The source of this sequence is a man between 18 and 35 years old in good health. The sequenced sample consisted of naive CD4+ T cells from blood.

This chain's CDR3 is CSVGVVLTEQYF. The DNA for the CDR3 is TGCAGCGTTGGGGTAGTTCTTACCGAGCAGTACTTC. The genes are TRBV29-1 and TRBJ2-7; no clear D gene. The CDR3 is made up of 12 amino acids. Between the trimmed V and J ends, which lost 4 bases and 6 bases, there was a span of 13 bases. Germline lookup yields CDR1 SQVTM and CDR2 ANQGSEA.